This T cell receptor (beta chain) stems from a study of shared clonotypes between healthy human individuals (dated by TCRdb to the early 2020s). Regarding the research as a whole: A few men and two women, aged 18 to 49 years, made up the cohort. Per donor, three plates each were used for CD4 naive and CD4 memory, two for CD8 naive, and one for CD8 memory. The study deeply sequenced blood TCR repertoires of five healthy adults to estimate repertoire size and the extent of clonotype sharing between individuals. Libraries were prepared and TCR repertoires were sequenced by different laboratories using diverse techniques, in order to increase sequencing depth and limit assay-specific biases. Leukapheresis yielded between about 0.85 and 10 billion PBMCs per donor. Results the study describes overall, beyond this receptor: Across a handful of donors, about 4.5% of naive CD4, approximately 3.6% of naive CD8, approximately 2.5% of memory CD4, and 0.4% to 0.45% of memory CD8 clonotypes were shared. Because the study included only a small number of donors, the genetic and exposure-history diversity represented was limited. Naive subsets generally had larger estimated clonotype richness than memory subsets did. Higher generation probabilities were observed for clonotypes shared by all four sorted-subset donors than for non-shared clonotypes. Incomplete sequencing was indicated by rarefaction of sorted-subset datasets, despite the large sequencing depth. Only blood was sampled, and tissue TCR repertoires likely differ from those in blood. Pairwise subsampling indicated that sequencing depth was expected to affect the degree of clonotype sharing among donors.

About this clone itself: Its antigen has not been determined. No much larger clone exists at a distance of one base, and base qualities are not known.

Looking up the germline V gene yields CDR1 SGHAT and CDR2 FQNNGV. The V end loses 5 bases and the J end loses 3 bases, and a stretch of 14 bases separates them. Including cysteine and phenylalanine, the CDR3 has 15 amino acids. This entry keeps only the CDR3 DNA: 45 bases, framed from base 1. TCR CDR3 regions were amplified from genomic DNA by multiplex PCR using the deep immunoSEQ assay. Genomic DNA extracted from each cell subset was distributed evenly over all wells of several immunoSEQ 96-well plates, and each plate served as one replicate. For sorted subsets, each replicate PCR was loaded with about 200 ng genomic DNA, equivalent to 30,000 or so T cell genomes. Purified libraries were measured with a Qubit 3.0 fluorometer, size-checked on a Bioanalyzer 2100, and measured again with the KAPA Library Quantification kit. Every immunoSEQ 96-well plate was sequenced on a dedicated single-read 150-cycle Illumina NextSeq 550 flow cell. In the authors' own workflow: Because the immunoSEQ output held only junctional sequences and lacked quality scores, the filtering could not match the filtering applied to full-length reads. To assign V/J genes and CDR3, sequences were annotated against IMGT germline references using PyIR, a Python wrapper for IgBLAST v1.9. Reads were filtered out if the reads had weak V/J assignments (E-value above 1e-6), no CDR3, stop codons, out-of-frame junctions, or ambiguous translated residues. V3J clonotypes were defined by identical inferred V gene, J gene, and CDR3 amino acid sequence. Percentage overlap between repertoires was computed as shared unique clonotypes divided by the size of the smaller repertoire. Three approaches were used to assess repertoire richness: RTK rarefaction, the Chao1 estimator, and Recon v2.1 estimates of unobserved clonotypes. Generation probabilities for all TCRbeta clonotypes obtained by the gDNA method from a handful of donors were computed using OLGA. What TCRdb holds here is the immuneACCESS table cut down to in-frame rearrangements. Part of the clones is not present; checked against another copy, under half of the missing clones reflect an unresolved V gene, and the others are unexplained. From that table come the V and J calls and clone size; the DNA was used to work out D and trimming. This sample holds roughly 2.1 million clones; about 92% were observed only once. The ten largest make up more than 1.5% of the sample.

For the CD8 naive samples, CD45RO-negative cells were positively selected for CCR7, yielding a CD45RA+CCR7+ population from which TemRA cells were excluded. The donors were healthy, HIV-negative adults with no recently reported acute infections or vaccinations. Every donor was a Caucasian adult living in Nashville, Tennessee, USA. Blood was collected by leukapheresis, and PBMCs were isolated by Ficoll-Histopaque density gradient centrifugation and then cryopreserved in liquid nitrogen vapor phase. Analytical flow cytometry was used to check the purity and quantity of each magnetically sorted T cell population. From each sorted fraction, genomic DNA was isolated and quantified by UV absorbance on a Nanodrop 2000c.

Sequencing used naive CD8+ T cells from PBMCs. The cell subset or site label corresponds to: CD45RA+CCR7+. The receptor was isolated from a man aged 18 to 29 in good health. Some clones in this sample may be carry-over from other donors' samples. The V gene is TRBV11-2 and the J gene is TRBJ2-1; the D gene is perhaps TRBD1, from 6 matching bases. The CDR3 protein is CASSPRDKLYNEQFF. The DNA sequence is given as TGTGCCAGCAGCCCGAGGGACAAACTCTACAATGAGCAGTTCTTC.